Listed below are T cell receptor beta chains from one sample, sequenced in a study of stem cell transplantation in POMP-related autoinflammatory disease. Using immunoSEQ multiplex PCR, the repertoire was profiled, and TCRdb retains in-frame clones only, with some absent. The table includes tens of thousands of clones, roughly 90% detected once. The sequencing used CD4+ T cells from PBMCs, collected after stem cell transplantation. The receptors shown here come from a human patient with POMP-related autoinflammation and immune dysregulation (PRAID). Some of these T cells may belong to the graft donor. Each CDR3 is given with its conserved first and last residue. The D gene is left open where the match is weak. The size field is filled for only some rows; it gives once, few, many or a size class.

clone size	J gene	V gene	D gene	CDR3 DNA	CDR3 protein
NA	TRBJ2-1	TRBV27	TRBD1	TGTGCCAGCAGTTTATGGGTCCCTCGACAGGGGCCTTCCTACAATGAGCAGTTCTTC	CASSLWVPRQGPSYNEQFF
few	TRBJ1-6	TRBV11-2	TRBD1	TGTGCCAGCAGCTTCGACAGGGGCCGTTCACCCCTCCACTTT	CASSFDRGRSPLHF
NA	TRBJ2-3	TRBV2	NA	TGTGCCAGCAGTGAATTAGGGCAGGCAGCAGATACGCAGTATTTT	CASSELGQAADTQYF
few	TRBJ1-5	TRBV4-2	NA	TGTGCCAGCAGCCAGGACCTAAATCAGCCCCAGCATTTT	CASSQDLNQPQHF
once	TRBJ1-3	TRBV9	TRBD1	TGTGCCAGCAGCCAGGGGGGAGACACCATATATTTT	CASSQGGDTIYF
NA	TRBJ1-4	TRBV10-3	TRBD1	TGTGCCATCAGTGGAGGGACAGGGGGCGAAAAACTGTTTTTT	CAISGGTGGEKLFF
NA	TRBJ2-2	TRBV29-1	NA	TGCAGCGTAAGCGACACCGGGGAGCTGTTTTTT	CSVSDTGELFF
NA	TRBJ2-7	TRBV21-1	NA	TGTGCCAGCAGCAAAGTAGGAAGGGACCATAACTCCTACGAGCAGTACTTC	CASSKVGRDHNSYEQYF
NA	TRBJ1-5	TRBV4-1	NA	TGCGCCAGCAGCCAAGCGGGACGGAACAATCAGCCCCAGCATTTT	CASSQAGRNNQPQHF
NA	TRBJ1-3	TRBV7-9	NA	TGTGCCAGCAGCTTAAGGGCAGGGAGTTCTGGAAACACCATATATTTT	CASSLRAGSSGNTIYF
NA	TRBJ2-5	TRBV3-1/TRBV3-2	NA	TGTGCCAGCAACCCTGGGACCCACCACCAAGAGACCCAGTACTTC	CASNPGTHHQETQYF
NA	TRBJ2-7	TRBV27	TRBD1	TGTGCCAGCAGTCAACAGACAGGGGACAACGAGCAGTACTTC	CASSQQTGDNEQYF
NA	TRBJ2-5	TRBV5-1	NA	TGCGCCAGCAGCTTGGGCAGCGGTCCCAAAGAGACCCAGTACTTC	CASSLGSGPKETQYF
few	TRBJ1-1	TRBV6-5	NA	TGTGCCAGCAGCAAGGACAGAAGGACTGAAGCTTTCTTT	CASSKDRRTEAFF